This entry describes one T cell receptor beta chain. V gave up 8 bases and J gave up 3 bases, with 14 bases separating them. The V gene's germline CDR1 is MDHEN and CDR2 SYDVKM. This CDR3 comprises 13 residues. This sample is drawn from a study of blood T cell repertoires in COVID-19. Study-wide context: In each case, the material was cDNA or gDNA derived from T cells, B-cell-depleted T cells, or PBMCs.

This table comes from immunoSEQ multiplex PCR, and its TCRdb copy is limited to in-frame clones, with some not included. The sample lists tens of thousands of clones, 88% occurring once. V is TRBV28 and J is TRBJ2-7; the D is unclear. The sample was peripheral blood. This receptor was identified in a man aged 65 to 79 in a cohort sampled during active COVID-19. As DNA, the CDR3 is TGTGCCAGCGCGGCTCCCCCGATCTACGAGCAGTACTTC. It translates to CASAAPPIYEQYF.